The text below deals with one T cell receptor (beta chain). MiXCR, applied by TCRdb to the 5' RACE reads, yields one record per CDR3 protein. The sample lists 120,000 to 150,000 distinct CDR3 sequences; around 7.7% were seen once. This entry is derived from a study of T cells after yellow fever vaccination. Germline CDR1 MNHNS, CDR2 SASEGT. Trimming shortened V by 5 bases and J by 5 bases, and 18 bases separated the two germline ends. The CDR3 runs to 15 residues. The sample here was CD4+ T cells sorted from PBMCs, taken 5 days after the yellow fever booster vaccination. The clonotype originates from a man aged 25 to 40 who received the YFV17D yellow fever vaccine. The V and J genes are TRBV6-1 and TRBJ2-5; a possible D gene is TRBD2 (5 bases). The CDR3 reads CASSPLLRAGETQYF. The CDR3 nucleotides read TGTGCCAGCAGTCCCCTTTTACGGGCGGGTGAGACCCAGTACTTC.